The rows below give T cell receptor beta chains drawn from one sample of a study of cytomegalovirus exposure and HLA in healthy donors. TCRdb's table, derived via immunoSEQ multiplex PCR, lists solely in-frame clones and lacks some. The table has more than 80,000 clones, 60% to 85% seen once. The sequenced material came from PBMCs. These TCRs come from a man between 18 and 29 years old in good health and CMV-seropositive. Each CDR3 is given with its conserved first and last residue. The D gene is left open where the match is weak. A clone size is listed for some rows: how often the clone was seen (once, few, many), or a class if it is expanded.

j_gene	len	v_gene	abundance	d_gene	CDR3nt	CDR3aa
TRBJ1-5	12	TRBV7-9	NA	NA	TGTGCCAGCAGCACCAACGTCGGGCCCCAGCATTTT	CASSTNVGPQHF
TRBJ1-1	13	TRBV5-6	few	TRBD1	TGTGCCAGCTTCCTGACAGGGATAAGGGAAGCTTTCTTT	CASFLTGIREAFF
TRBJ2-1	15	TRBV10-3	NA	TRBD2	TGTGCCATCAGGGCGGGACTAGCGGTATACAATGAGCAGTTCTTC	CAIRAGLAVYNEQFF
TRBJ1-2	14	TRBV6-5	NA	TRBD1	TGTGCCAGCAGTTACTCTTCAGGGGGCTATGGCTACACCTTC	CASSYSSGGYGYTF
TRBJ2-5	14	TRBV5-1	NA	TRBD1	TGCGCCAGCAGCTCCCCGGACAGGGTGGAGACCCAGTACTTC	CASSSPDRVETQYF
TRBJ1-5	14	TRBV7-2	NA	NA	TGTGCCAGCAGCTTACCAACCAGAGGAGGGCCCCAGCATTTT	CASSLPTRGGPQHF
TRBJ1-2	11	TRBV28	few	NA	TGTGCCAGCAGTACCCCTAGGGGCTACACCTTC	CASSTPRGYTF
TRBJ1-2	16	TRBV5-6	NA	NA	TGTGCCAGCAGCCGGACCCGGGGGAGGAATAACTATGGCTACACCTTC	CASSRTRGRNNYGYTF
TRBJ1-3	11	TRBV6-1	few	NA	TGTGCCAGCCTATTCGGAAACACCATATATTTT	CASLFGNTIYF
TRBJ1-2	12	TRBV28	NA	NA	TGTGCCAGCCTCGACAGGTCCTATGGCTACACCTTC	CASLDRSYGYTF
TRBJ2-7	15	TRBV10-3	few	TRBD1	TGTGCCATAAGTACGACGCCAGGGGGCTCCTACGAGCAGTACTTC	CAISTTPGGSYEQYF
TRBJ2-7	16	TRBV4-1	NA	TRBD2	TGCGCCAGCAGCCGACTACTAGCGGGAGACTCCTACGAGCAGTACTTC	CASSRLLAGDSYEQYF
TRBJ2-2	16	TRBV29-1	NA	TRBD2	TGCAGCGTGGCCCTAGCGGGAGCAATAATGACCGGGGAGCTGTTTTTT	CSVALAGAIMTGELFF
TRBJ2-7	14	TRBV27	few	NA	TGTGCCAGCAGTTGGTCAGATAATACCTACGAGCAGTACTTC	CASSWSDNTYEQYF
TRBJ1-5	14	TRBV5-6	once	NA	TGTGCCAGCAGCGGGACACGGGGCAATCAGCCCCAGCATTTT	CASSGTRGNQPQHF
TRBJ1-5	12	TRBV28	NA	NA	TGTGCCAGCAGTGGGCCCAATCAGCCCCAGCATTTT	CASSGPNQPQHF
TRBJ2-7	13	TRBV18	NA	NA	TGTGCCAGCTCACCAGTTCAGCGCTACGAGCAGTACTTC	CASSPVQRYEQYF
TRBJ2-1	17	TRBV4-1	NA	TRBD2	TGCGCCAGCAGCCAAGAGAGTGCGGGAGTGGAATACAATGAGCAGTTCTTC	CASSQESAGVEYNEQFF
TRBJ1-4	14	TRBV9	few	NA	TGTGCCAGCAGCGTCAGCGGGACTAATGAAAAACTGTTTTTT	CASSVSGTNEKLFF
TRBJ2-1	14	TRBV2	once	TRBD2	TGTGCCAGCAGTGAACGAGCGGGAGGCGATGAGCAGTTCTTC	CASSERAGGDEQFF
TRBJ2-7	12	TRBV6-5	NA	NA	TGTGCCAGCAGTCCCGGGGGCTACGAGCAGTACTTC	CASSPGGYEQYF
TRBJ1-4	17	TRBV2	NA	NA	TGTGCCAGCAGTGAGCGGCCCGCTAGTGTGGCTAATGAAAAACTGTTTTTT	CASSERPASVANEKLFF
TRBJ2-2	14	TRBV9	NA	NA	TGTGCCAGCACAGGACACGAGAACACCGGGGAGCTGTTTTTT	CASTGHENTGELFF
TRBJ2-2	15	TRBV5-4	NA	NA	TGTGCCAGCAGCTTGGGGACAGCTAACACCGGGGAGCTGTTTTTT	CASSLGTANTGELFF
TRBJ2-6	16	TRBV7-2	NA	NA	TGTGCCAGCAGCTTGGGGACTTTCTCTGGGGCCAACGTCCTGACTTTC	CASSLGTFSGANVLTF
TRBJ2-5	15	TRBV5-1	NA	TRBD2	TGCGCCAGCAGCTTTGTAGGGACTAGCCGGAAGACCCAGTACTTC	CASSFVGTSRKTQYF
TRBJ2-1	14	TRBV28	NA	TRBD2	TGTGCCAGCAGTTACGGCGGGAGAAACAATGAGCAGTTCTTC	CASSYGGRNNEQFF
TRBJ2-1	12	TRBV10-1	NA	TRBD2	TGCGCCAGCAGCGCGAGGACGGGGGGGCAGTTCTTC	CASSARTGGQFF
TRBJ2-6	13	TRBV6-5	few	NA	TGTGCCAGCAGTTACACAGGGGCCAACGTCCTGACTTTC	CASSYTGANVLTF
TRBJ1-5	13	TRBV29-1	NA	TRBD1	TGCAGCGCAGGACAGGGGTGGGGTCAGCCCCAGCATTTT	CSAGQGWGQPQHF
TRBJ1-5	17	TRBV7-9	NA	TRBD1	TGTGCCAGCAGCTTGCACGCCGGGACAGGGGGCAATCAGCCCCAGCATTTT	CASSLHAGTGGNQPQHF
TRBJ2-2	15	TRBV4-2	NA	NA	TGTGCCAGCAGCCAGGTCCAGACGAACACCGGGGAGCTGTTTTTT	CASSQVQTNTGELFF
TRBJ1-2	16	TRBV5-1	NA	NA	TGCGCCAGCAGCCTGGAGGGGCCAGCACTTATGAATGGCTACACCTTC	CASSLEGPALMNGYTF
TRBJ2-1	14	TRBV10-1	few	NA	TGCGCCAGCAGTGTCGGAGAACGGTACAATGAGCAGTTCTTC	CASSVGERYNEQFF
TRBJ2-2	14	TRBV11-2	NA	NA	TGTGCCAGCAGCTTCACAGGGTCCAGCGGGGAGCTGTTTTTT	CASSFTGSSGELFF
TRBJ1-5	14	TRBV4-1	NA	NA	TGCGCCAGCAGCGCGCTGAGGGGGAATCAGCCCCAGCATTTT	CASSALRGNQPQHF